This TCR beta chain was observed in a study of monozygotic twins with inflammatory bowel disease. Regarding the study as a whole: T cell subtypes were not distinguishable in this analysis. Researchers reported no repertoire similarity difference between concordant and discordant twins, possibly from limited power.

The CDR3 is 14 amino acids. Germline values: CDR1 MNHNY, CDR2 SVGAGI (reference sequence). Across eight separate reactions for each sample, cDNA was made. Through template switching, UMIs that included a 6-nucleotide sample barcode were added. TCRdb re-called the 5' RACE reads and gives one entry per CDR3 protein, without DNA. The sample's table shows 80,000 or so distinct CDR3 sequences. Frequency places this clonotype as hyperexpanded (1% or more). No antigen is known for it. This TCR derives from a human donor with ulcerative colitis or Crohn's disease, or a healthy co-twin of an affected twin (not recorded which). Sequencing used blood. This chain connects TRBV6-6 to TRBJ1-4; TCRdb calls TRBD1, which cannot be checked without DNA. The CDR3 loop is CASSTQDGNEKLFF.